Shown below are 22 T cell receptor beta chains from a single sample sequenced in a study of T cell changes during pregnancy in multiple sclerosis. The repertoire was sequenced with immunoSEQ multiplex PCR; TCRdb's copy has only in-frame clones and lacks some. The sample lists approximately 58,000 clones, about 90% occurring once. The sample here was CD4+ T cells from peripheral blood mononuclear cells, taken after pregnancy. These TCRs come from a female donor in good health, enrolled as a control in a pregnancy study.

The CDR3 nucleotides are TGTGCCAGCAGCCCCAGCTCCTATAATTCACCCCTCCACTTT. Its protein product is CASSPSSYNSPLHF. The rearrangement uses TRBV9 and TRBJ1-6; no definite D call. V shed 4 bases and J shed 0 bases, with 5 bases lying between them. CDR1 SGDLS and CDR2 YYNGEE come from the germline V gene. The CDR3 extends over 14 amino acids.

This clone showed up just once. The V and J genes are TRBV7-3 and TRBJ2-1, with 11 bases matching TRBD2. The V gene end was trimmed by 4 bases and the J gene end by 9 bases; junction bases not matched to a gene: 11. Germline values: CDR1 SGHTA, CDR2 FQGTGA. This CDR3 is 16 amino acids long. CDR3 sequence reads: CASSSRGSGGAGEQFF. The CDR3 DNA follows: TGTGCCAGCAGCTCCAGGGGTAGCGGGGGGGCGGGTGAGCAGTTCTTC. The whole variable domain, filled in from reference TRBV7-3 and TRBJ2-1, reads GAGVSQTPSNKVTEKGKYVELRCDPISGHTALYWYRQSLGQGPEFLIYFQGTGAADDSGLPNDRFFAVRPEGSVSTLKIQRTERGDSAVYLCASSSRGSGGAGEQFFGPGTRLTVL.

The V and J genes are TRBV28 and TRBJ1-1, with a possible D match to TRBD1 (5 bases). The germline V and J ends were trimmed by 5 bases and 6 bases, with 13 bases remaining between them. Germline V gene lookup returns CDR1 MDHEN and CDR2 SYDVKM. This CDR3 is 13 amino acids long. CDR3 nucleotide sequence: TGTGCCAGCAGTCTAACAGGTCGCCCTGAAGCTTTCTTT. Translated: CASSLTGRPEAFF.

The count of this clone is one. The rearrangement links TRBV2 to TRBJ1-2; TRBD1 might be the D (6 bases). The germline V gene encodes CDR1 SNHLY and CDR2 FYNNEI. This CDR3 has 16 amino acids. V was cut by 6 bases and J by 3 bases, with 20 bases left in between. The CDR3 coding sequence is TGTGCCAGCAGGCGGGCAGGGGCTTCCTTTGACTATGGCTACACCTTC. Its protein product is CASRRAGASFDYGYTF.

This chain joins TRBV4-1 and TRBJ2-3, with unresolved D. V dropped 1 base and J dropped 4 bases, with 9 bases sitting between them. Germline lookup yields CDR1 MGHRA and CDR2 YSYEKL. The CDR3 totals 14 residues. CDR3 nucleotide sequence: TGCGCCAGCAGCCAAGGGCGGCCCCCAGATACGCAGTATTTT. As protein: CASSQGRPPDTQYF.

There are a few counts of this clone. The CDR3 region has the DNA TGCGCCAGCAGCCAAGTCATCGGGTTCGGGGGCACTGAAGCTTTCTTT. It is translated as CASSQVIGFGGTEAFF. J is TRBJ1-1 and V is TRBV4-1, with TRBD1 as a possible D gene (5 bases). The CDR3 spans 16 residues. Germline V gives CDR1 MGHRA, CDR2 YSYEKL. V was shortened by 1 base and J by 4 bases, with 16 bases between the two germline ends.

As to this clone: The junction and the germline gene differ at one end; a read error may be behind it. The chain employs TRBV6-6 and TRBJ2-1; weak D call: TRBD2 (5 bases). The CDR3 covers 12 residues. From germline, CDR1 is MNHNY and CDR2 SVGAGI (reference sequence). CDR3 protein: CGTAARRNEQFF. The CDR3 bases are TGCGGCACGGCAGCTAGGAGGAATGAGCAGTTCTTC.

The chain joins TRBV15 to TRBJ2-1; maybe TRBD2 (6 bases). There are 15 residues in the CDR3. Germline loops: CDR1 LNHNV, CDR2 YYDKDF (reference sequence). V dropped 3 bases and J dropped 8 bases, with 17 bases sitting between them. The CDR3 DNA reads as TGTGCCACCAGCAGGGCGGGACCCCCAGCGGATGAGCAGTTCTTC. Residues: CATSRAGPPADEQFF.

This rearrangement joins TRBV5-1 to TRBJ2-3; 7 nucleotides match TRBD1. Germline loops: CDR1 SGHRS, CDR2 YFSETQ. J gave up 1 base and V 3 bases, and 8 bases lay outside the gene matches. The CDR3 covers 16 residues. CDR3 sequence: CASSSYDRAGTDTQYF. The CDR3 DNA is TGCGCCAGCAGCTCCTACGACAGGGCGGGCACAGATACGCAGTATTTT. The entire variable domain, with the rest obtained from reference TRBV5-1 and TRBJ2-3, is as follows: KAGVTQTPRYLIKTRGQQVTLSCSPISGHRSVSWYQQTPGQGLQFLFEYFSETQRNKGNFPGRFSGRQFSNSRSEMNVSTLELGDSALYLCASSSYDRAGTDTQYFGPGTRLTVL.

This chain's CDR3 is CASSLGTARNEQFF. The CDR3 DNA sequence: TGTGCCAGCTCTCTAGGGACAGCCCGCAATGAGCAGTTCTTC. This chain uses TRBV18 with TRBJ2-1; 7 bases map to TRBD1. Germline lookup yields CDR1 KGHSH and CDR2 LQKENI. The CDR3 totals 14 residues. V gave up 6 bases and J gave up 6 bases; unmatched junction bases: 8.

The chain links TRBV27 to TRBJ2-3; TRBD2 matches at 9 bases. Germline V CDR1 and CDR2: MNHEY, SMNVEV (reference sequence). The CDR3 is 18 amino acids. Trimming cost V 8 bases and J 2 bases; bases outside gene matches: 17. CDR3 protein: CASQDRSGGTSHTDTQYF. The CDR3 bases are TGTGCCAGCCAGGACCGGAGCGGGGGGACCTCTCACACAGATACGCAGTATTTT.

The chain links TRBV5-5 to TRBJ1-2; tentative D call: TRBD1 (5 bases). V was pared by 2 bases and J by 6 bases, with 11 bases between. Germline assignment: CDR1 SGHKS and CDR2 YYEKEE (reference sequence). This CDR3 has 13 amino acids. The CDR3 nucleotides are TGTGCCAGCAGCTTTTTGGGGCGAGATGGCTACACCTTC. It is translated as CASSFLGRDGYTF.

V and J are TRBV7-9 and TRBJ1-2; D not certain. CDR1 SEHNR and CDR2 FQNEAQ come from the germline V gene (reference sequence). The length of the CDR3 is 13 residues. Trimming shortened V by 5 bases and J by 4 bases, and 11 bases separated the two germline ends. In DNA form, the CDR3 reads TGTGCCAGCAGCCGTCGAGGACTCTATGGCTACACCTTC. It yields the protein CASSRRGLYGYTF.

The chain is built from TRBV5-1 and TRBJ1-1; 7 nucleotides line up with TRBD1. The germline V gene encodes CDR1 SGHRS and CDR2 YFSETQ. V lost 4 bases and J lost 2; bases outside the gene matches: 8. The CDR3 extends over 15 amino acids. The DNA of the CDR3 is TGCGCCAGCAGCCTCTCCGGGACAGCCAACACTGAAGCTTTCTTT. This sequence encodes CASSLSGTANTEAFF.

This rearrangement joins TRBV9 to TRBJ2-2, with a tentative D call TRBD2 (6 bases). Germline loops: CDR1 SGDLS, CDR2 YYNGEE. Trimming shortened V by 4 bases and J by 3 bases, and 13 bases separated the two germline ends. The CDR3 runs 15 residues. The CDR3 region has the DNA TGTGCCAGCAGCCCTTCGGAGGGGTACACCGGGGAGCTGTTTTTT. It specifies CASSPSEGYTGELFF.

The chain employs TRBV7-9 and TRBJ2-2, with D possibly being TRBD1 (6 bases). The CDR3 contains 16 residues. V shed 5 bases and J shed 5 bases, with 18 bases lying between them. Per germline, CDR1 SEHNR and CDR2 FQNEAQ (reference sequence). CDR3 residues: CASSHDRPSWTGELFF. The CDR3 nucleotides are TGTGCCAGCAGCCACGACAGGCCCTCTTGGACCGGGGAGCTGTTTTTT.

The J gene is TRBJ2-5, the V gene TRBV19; 11 positions match TRBD2. V lost 4 bases, J lost 0 bases, and 4 bases stayed unmatched. Germline V gives CDR1 LNHDA, CDR2 SQIVND (reference sequence). The CDR3 covers 16 residues. CDR3 loop: CASSSTSGGNQETQYF. In DNA, the CDR3 is TGTGCCAGTAGTAGTACTAGCGGGGGTAACCAAGAGACCCAGTACTTC.

V is TRBV5-6 and J is TRBJ2-5; no reliable D call. This CDR3 has 15 amino acids. V dropped 0 bases and J dropped 1 base, with 10 bases sitting between them. CDR1 SGHDT and CDR2 YYEEEE come from the germline V gene. CDR3 DNA sequence: TGTGCCAGCAGCTTGGCGGCAGGCTTCCAAGAGACCCAGTACTTC. It translates to CASSLAAGFQETQYF.

This chain connects TRBV6-6 to TRBJ1-6; perhaps TRBD1 as D (5 bases). Germline values: CDR1 MNHNY, CDR2 SVGAGI (reference sequence). The germline V and J ends were trimmed by 8 bases and 6 bases, with 20 bases remaining between them. The CDR3 has 16 residues. CDR3 protein: CASSSPRTIGNSPLHF. CDR3 coding DNA: TGTGCCAGCTCCTCCCCCCGGACAATCGGTAATTCACCCCTCCACTTT.

The V call is TRBV6-6, the J call TRBJ1-5, with D possibly being TRBD1 (6 bases). Trimming removed 6 bases from V and 0 bases from J, with 15 bases in between. This CDR3 has 16 amino acids. Germline V gives CDR1 MNHNY, CDR2 SVGAGI (reference sequence). CDR3 DNA sequence: TGTGCCAGCAGACCCAAGGGGGGGCATAGCAATCAGCCCCAGCATTTT. Protein product: CASRPKGGHSNQPQHF.

The CDR3 is CASSFFGTGGGYTF. The CDR3 bases are TGTGCCAGCAGTTTTTTCGGGACAGGGGGAGGCTACACCTTC. J is TRBJ1-2 and V is TRBV28, with 11 bases fitting TRBD1. V was pared by 3 bases and J by 8 bases, with 5 bases of the junction left unmatched. In germline, CDR1 is MDHEN, CDR2 SYDVKM. This CDR3 has 14 amino acids.

This clone has only a few counts. The chain is built from TRBV5-4 and TRBJ2-5, with 7 bases that match TRBD1. The CDR3 covers 15 residues. V gave up 3 bases and J gave up 1 base; unmatched junction bases: 6. Germline V lookup: CDR1 SGHNT, CDR2 YYREEE (reference sequence). The CDR3 region is CASSSYWTGQETQYF. For the CDR3, the DNA is TGTGCCAGCAGCTCGTACTGGACAGGCCAAGAGACCCAGTACTTC.